This record covers a single T cell receptor beta chain. Its antigen remains unidentified. The sample belongs to a study of T cell responses to AZD1222 COVID-19 vaccine. Study-level results: Spike was spanned by vaccine-associated CD4 TCRs, with dominance at 160-218 and 743-854.

TCRdb's copy holds only in-frame clones and misses some; the assay was immunoSEQ multiplex PCR. The table has around 130,000 clones, approximately 86% seen once. This CDR3 is built from 18 residues. Per germline, CDR1 SNHLY and CDR2 FYNNEI. Trimming took off 0 bases at V and 0 bases at J, with 15 bases between the two ends. The chain joins TRBV2 to TRBJ1-5; tentatively, D is TRBD1 (6 bases). The receptor comes from an adult who received the AZD1222 COVID-19 vaccine. Source: peripheral blood, taken 28 days after the second AZD1222 dose. CDR3: CASSEAPQFRGSNQPQHF. The CDR3 DNA sequence: TGTGCCAGCAGTGAAGCACCTCAATTCAGGGGTAGCAATCAGCCCCAGCATTTT.